The 9 T cell receptor beta chains listed next were all sequenced from one sample in a study of blood T cell repertoires in COVID-19. Data came from immunoSEQ multiplex PCR; TCRdb stores just in-frame clones and leaves some out. The sample carries about 200,000 clones, around 90% recorded once. The sequencing input was peripheral blood. The receptor source for this set is a human donor in a cohort sampled during active COVID-19.

J is TRBJ2-3 and V is TRBV28; TRBD2 matches at 13 bases. The V and J ends lost 1 base and 3 bases, in that order; junction bases with no gene match: 1. Germline assignment: CDR1 MDHEN and CDR2 SYDVKM. The CDR3 runs to 16 residues. DNA for the CDR3: TGTGCCAGCAGTTTATTACTAGCGGGAGGGACAGATACGCAGTATTTT. It codes for CASSLLLAGGTDTQYF.

This clone was seen once. V is TRBV27 and J is TRBJ1-2; 7 bases agree with TRBD1. Per the germline V gene, CDR1 is MNHEY and CDR2 is SMNVEV (reference sequence). V gave up 7 bases and J gave up 2 bases; unmatched junction bases: 10. This CDR3 has 15 amino acids. CDR3 sequence: CASKLTGNLNYGYTF. The CDR3 nucleotides read TGTGCCAGCAAGCTGACAGGGAACCTAAACTATGGCTACACCTTC.

V is TRBV5-4 and J is TRBJ2-3; TRBD2 might be the D (6 bases). The CDR3 covers 16 residues. The germline CDR1 and CDR2 sequences are SGHNT and YYREEE (reference sequence). Trimming shortened V by 0 bases and J by 0 bases, and 11 bases separated the two germline ends. CDR3: CASSLVIAASTDTQYF. As DNA, the CDR3 is TGTGCCAGCAGCTTGGTTATAGCGGCTAGCACAGATACGCAGTATTTT.

This rearrangement joins TRBV19 to TRBJ2-7; 7 bases line up with TRBD1. The J segment lost 7 bases and the V segment lost 4 bases, leaving 7 bases of the junction unmatched. CDR1 is LNHDA and CDR2 is SQIVND in the germline V gene (reference sequence). CDR3 length: 13 amino acids. The CDR3 DNA reads TGTGCCAGTAGTACCCTCACAGGGGATGAGCAGTACTTC. Residues: CASSTLTGDEQYF.

This rearrangement joins TRBV27 to TRBJ2-3, with TRBD2 matching over 12 bases. Trimming cost V 6 bases and J 3 bases; bases outside gene matches: 7. The CDR3 extends over 16 amino acids. CDR1 is MNHEY, CDR2 SMNVEV, per germline (reference sequence). CDR3 protein: CASRKLAGGLTDTQYF. The CDR3 region has the DNA TGTGCCAGCAGAAAACTAGCGGGGGGCCTAACAGATACGCAGTATTTT.

This sequence joins TRBV19 and TRBJ2-7; the match to TRBD1 covers 9 bases. J lost 7 bases, V lost 9 bases, and 13 bases had no gene match. The CDR3 sequence is 14 residues long. CDR1 is LNHDA and CDR2 is SQIVND in the germline V gene (reference sequence). CDR3 loop: CASRPTGGPAEQYF. The CDR3 DNA follows: TGTGCCAGCCGGCCGACAGGGGGTCCCGCGGAGCAGTACTTC. The whole variable domain, remainder taken from reference TRBV19 and TRBJ2-7, is DGGITQSPKYLFRKEGQNVTLSCEQNLNHDAMYWYRQDPGQGLRLIYYSQIVNDFQKGDIAEGYSVSREKKESFPLTVTSAQKNPTAFYLCASRPTGGPAEQYFGPGTRLTVT.

V gene TRBV10-1 combines with J gene TRBJ2-3; D might be TRBD1 (6 bases). V was cut by 8 bases and J by 4 bases, with 13 bases left in between. The CDR3 runs 13 residues. Per germline, CDR1 WNHNN and CDR2 SYGVQD (reference sequence). The CDR3 DNA is TGCGCCAGCGGGGCCAGGGGAGCAGATACGCAGTATTTT. Its protein is CASGARGADTQYF.

J is TRBJ1-1 and V is TRBV15; D remains unclear. The V and J ends lost 0 bases and 0 bases respectively, with 8 bases between them. Germline-derived CDR1 and CDR2 are LNHNV and YYDKDF (reference sequence). This CDR3 comprises 15 residues. The DNA for the CDR3 is TGTGCCACCAGCAGAGACGGGATTTTGAACACTGAAGCTTTCTTT. This encodes CATSRDGILNTEAFF.

The chain has TRBV28 and TRBJ2-3, with D unresolved. V dropped 5 bases and J dropped 6 bases, with 9 bases sitting between them. Germline V gene sequence: CDR1 MDHEN, CDR2 SYDVKM. There are 12 residues in the CDR3. Here the CDR3 reads CASSLLRDTQYF. The DNA of the CDR3 is TGTGCCAGCAGTCTGCTCAGGGATACGCAGTATTTT.